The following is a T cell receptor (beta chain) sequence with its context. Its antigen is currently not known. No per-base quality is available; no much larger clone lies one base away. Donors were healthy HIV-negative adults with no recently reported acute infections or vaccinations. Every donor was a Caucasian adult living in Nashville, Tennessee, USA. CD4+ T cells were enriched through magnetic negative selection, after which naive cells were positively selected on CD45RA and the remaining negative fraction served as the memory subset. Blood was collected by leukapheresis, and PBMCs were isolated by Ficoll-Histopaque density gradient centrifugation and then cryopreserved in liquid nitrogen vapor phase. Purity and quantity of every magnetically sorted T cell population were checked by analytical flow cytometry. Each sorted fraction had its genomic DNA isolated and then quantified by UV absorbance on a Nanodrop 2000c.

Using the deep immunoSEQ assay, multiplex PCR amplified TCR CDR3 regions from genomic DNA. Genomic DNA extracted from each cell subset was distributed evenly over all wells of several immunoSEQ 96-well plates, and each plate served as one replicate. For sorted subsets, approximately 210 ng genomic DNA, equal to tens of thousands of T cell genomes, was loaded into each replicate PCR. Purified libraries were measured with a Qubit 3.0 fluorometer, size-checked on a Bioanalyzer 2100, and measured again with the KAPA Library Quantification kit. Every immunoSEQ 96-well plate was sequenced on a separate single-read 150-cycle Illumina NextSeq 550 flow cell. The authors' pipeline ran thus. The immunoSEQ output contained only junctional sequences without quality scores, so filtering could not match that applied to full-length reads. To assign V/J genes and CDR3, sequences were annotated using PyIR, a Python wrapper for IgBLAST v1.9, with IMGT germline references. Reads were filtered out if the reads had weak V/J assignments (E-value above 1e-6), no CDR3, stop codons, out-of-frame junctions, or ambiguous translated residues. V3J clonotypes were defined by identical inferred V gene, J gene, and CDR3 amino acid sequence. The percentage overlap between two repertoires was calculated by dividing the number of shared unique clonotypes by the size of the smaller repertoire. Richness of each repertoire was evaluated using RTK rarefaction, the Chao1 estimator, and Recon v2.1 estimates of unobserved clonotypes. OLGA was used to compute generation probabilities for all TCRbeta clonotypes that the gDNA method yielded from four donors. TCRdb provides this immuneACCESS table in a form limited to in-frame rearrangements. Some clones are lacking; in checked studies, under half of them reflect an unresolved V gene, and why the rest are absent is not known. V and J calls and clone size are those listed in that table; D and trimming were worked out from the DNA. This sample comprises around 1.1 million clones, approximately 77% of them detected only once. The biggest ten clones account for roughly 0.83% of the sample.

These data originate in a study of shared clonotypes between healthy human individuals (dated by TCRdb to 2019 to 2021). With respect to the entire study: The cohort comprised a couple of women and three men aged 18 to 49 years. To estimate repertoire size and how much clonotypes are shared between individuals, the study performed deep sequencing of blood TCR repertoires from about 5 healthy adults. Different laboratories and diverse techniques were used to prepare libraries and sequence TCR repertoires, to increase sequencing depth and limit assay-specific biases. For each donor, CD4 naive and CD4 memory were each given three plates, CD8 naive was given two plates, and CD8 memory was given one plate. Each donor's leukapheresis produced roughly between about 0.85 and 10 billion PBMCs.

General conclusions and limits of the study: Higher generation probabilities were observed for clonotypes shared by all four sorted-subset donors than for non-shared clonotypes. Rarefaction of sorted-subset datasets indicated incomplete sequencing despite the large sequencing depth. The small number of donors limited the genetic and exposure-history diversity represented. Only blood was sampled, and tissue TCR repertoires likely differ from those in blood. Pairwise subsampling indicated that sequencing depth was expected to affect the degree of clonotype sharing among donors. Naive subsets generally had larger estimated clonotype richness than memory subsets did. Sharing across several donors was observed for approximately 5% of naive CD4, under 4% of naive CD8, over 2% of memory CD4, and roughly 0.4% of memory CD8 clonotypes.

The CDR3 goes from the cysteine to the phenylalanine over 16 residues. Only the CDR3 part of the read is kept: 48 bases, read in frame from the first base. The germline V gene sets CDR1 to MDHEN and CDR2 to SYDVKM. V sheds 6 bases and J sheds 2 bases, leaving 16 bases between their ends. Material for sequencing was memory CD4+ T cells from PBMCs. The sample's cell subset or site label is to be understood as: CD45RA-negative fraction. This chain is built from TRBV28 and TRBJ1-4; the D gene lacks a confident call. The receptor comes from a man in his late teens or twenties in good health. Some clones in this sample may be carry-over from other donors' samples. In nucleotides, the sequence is TGTGCCAGCAGAGGGCGAATGGGCACCACTAATGAAAAACTGTTTTTT. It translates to CASRGRMGTTNEKLFF.